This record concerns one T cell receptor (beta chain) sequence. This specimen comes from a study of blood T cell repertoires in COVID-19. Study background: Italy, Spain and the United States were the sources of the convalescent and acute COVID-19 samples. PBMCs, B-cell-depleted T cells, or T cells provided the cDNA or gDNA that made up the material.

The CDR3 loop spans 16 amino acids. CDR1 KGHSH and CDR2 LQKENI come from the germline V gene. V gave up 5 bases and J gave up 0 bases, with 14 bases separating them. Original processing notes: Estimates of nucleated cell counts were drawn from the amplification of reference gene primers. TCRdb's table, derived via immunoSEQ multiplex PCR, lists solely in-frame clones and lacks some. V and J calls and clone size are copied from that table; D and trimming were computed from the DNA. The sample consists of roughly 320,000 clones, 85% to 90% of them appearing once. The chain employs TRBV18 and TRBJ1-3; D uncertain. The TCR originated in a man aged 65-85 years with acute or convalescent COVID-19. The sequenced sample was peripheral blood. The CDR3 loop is CASSDGGGSSGNTIYF. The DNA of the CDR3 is TGTGCCAGCTCAGATGGAGGCGGGAGCTCTGGAAACACCATATATTTT.